The entry below describes one T cell receptor beta chain. The protocol was immunoSEQ multiplex PCR, while the TCRdb copy is restricted to in-frame clones and leaves out a portion. The table lists 85,000 to 100,000 clones, about nine tenths of them singletons, with about 30% in the top ten. The data are from a study of blood T cell repertoires in COVID-19. The germline gives CDR1 KGHSH, CDR2 LQKENI. The germline V and J ends were trimmed by 5 bases and 1 base, with 11 bases remaining between them. The CDR3 runs to 15 residues. The rearrangement joins TRBV18 to TRBJ1-4; D gene uncertain. The sequencing input was peripheral blood. This TCR was sampled from a man aged 50 to 59 with active or convalescent COVID-19. The CDR3 here is CASSSGSGTNEKLFF. CDR3 nucleotide sequence: TGTGCCAGCTCAAGTGGCAGTGGAACTAATGAAAAACTGTTTTTT.